This is a list of T cell receptor beta chains from one sample in a study of shared clonotypes between healthy human individuals. The assay was immunoSEQ multiplex PCR, and TCRdb's table has in-frame clones only and misses some. The sample lists roughly 530,000 clones; about 96% were seen once. Specimen: naive CD4+ T cells sorted from blood. These receptors were taken from a woman aged 25 to 39 in good health. The CDR3 runs from the conserved cysteine through the conserved F or W. D genes are given only for firm matches. Not every row has a clone size; where given, it reads once, few, many or a size class.

TRBJ2-1,NA,TRBD2,TRBV19,CASSIIGGGSASEQFF,TGTGCCAGTAGTATCATCGGGGGAGGGTCGGCAAGTGAGCAGTTCTTC
TRBJ1-2,NA,NA,TRBV2,CASSEAVGGVSGYTF,TGTGCCAGCAGTGAAGCGGTCGGGGGAGTTAGTGGCTACACCTTC
TRBJ1-3,NA,NA,TRBV28,CASKSEAGYTYGSGNTIYF,TGTGCCAGCAAATCAGAGGCAGGGTATACTTATGGCTCTGGAAACACCATATATTTT
TRBJ2-7,NA,TRBD2,TRBV7-3,CASSPSSGASYEQYF,TGTGCCAGCAGCCCGAGTAGCGGGGCGAGCTACGAGCAGTACTTC
TRBJ2-1,NA,NA,TRBV5-4,CASSPPNNEQFF,TGTGCCAGCAGCCCCCCAAACAATGAGCAGTTCTTC
TRBJ2-7,NA,TRBD1,TRBV5-1,CASSGGTGISYEQYF,TGCGCCAGCAGCGGCGGGACAGGGATTTCGTACGAGCAGTACTTC
TRBJ1-4,NA,NA,TRBV7-2,CASSALSGGTNEKLFF,TGTGCCAGCAGCGCCCTTTCGGGGGGAACTAATGAAAAACTGTTTTTT
TRBJ2-7,once,TRBD2,TRBV10-1,CASSDHPSGSYEQYF,TGCGCCAGCAGTGACCACCCTAGCGGGAGTTACGAGCAGTACTTC
TRBJ2-2,NA,TRBD2,TRBV11-3,CASSLLRFTGGGELFF,TGTGCCAGCAGCTTACTTCGGTTTACGGGGGGCGGGGAGCTGTTTTTT
TRBJ2-1,NA,TRBD2,TRBV4-1,CASSQGPSGFSSYNEQFF,TGCGCCAGCAGCCAAGGTCCTAGCGGATTTAGCTCCTACAATGAGCAGTTCTTC
TRBJ2-1,NA,NA,TRBV28,CASNRAPPYNEQFF,TGTGCCAGCAATCGGGCACCCCCCTACAATGAGCAGTTCTTC
TRBJ2-7,NA,NA,TRBV28,CASSKGDDYEQYF,TGTGCCAGCAGTAAGGGAGATGACTACGAGCAGTACTTC
TRBJ1-6,NA,TRBD1,TRBV6-4,CASSPRQGGWPLHF,TGTGCCAGCAGTCCAAGACAGGGCGGATGGCCCCTCCACTTT
TRBJ1-5,NA,NA,TRBV28,CASSLLNQPQHF,TGTGCCAGCAGTTTATTGAATCAGCCCCAGCATTTT
TRBJ1-1,NA,NA,TRBV7-9,CASSHAGANSEAFF,TGTGCCAGCAGCCACGCAGGAGCTAACTCTGAAGCTTTCTTT
TRBJ1-3,NA,TRBD1,TRBV2,CASRKTGTGNTIYF,TGTGCCAGCAGAAAGACAGGGACTGGAAACACCATATATTTT
TRBJ2-5,NA,NA,TRBV28,CASRRAGTAQETQYF,TGTGCCAGCAGGCGAGCCGGGACGGCTCAAGAGACCCAGTACTTC
TRBJ2-2,NA,NA,TRBV5-4,CASSYPNTGELFF,TGTGCCAGCAGCTATCCGAACACCGGGGAGCTGTTTTTT
TRBJ2-2,NA,NA,TRBV11-2,CASSTTPGKHGELFF,TGTGCCAGCAGCACGACCCCGGGGAAGCACGGGGAGCTGTTTTTT
TRBJ1-4,NA,NA,TRBV18,CASSPREGEKLFF,TGTGCCAGCTCGCCCCGGGAAGGGGAAAAACTGTTTTTT
TRBJ1-4,NA,NA,TRBV2,CASSRNRQNNEKLFF,TGTGCCAGCAGTAGAAACCGACAGAATAATGAAAAACTGTTTTTT
TRBJ2-7,NA,NA,TRBV14,CASSQAPEQYF,TGTGCCAGCAGCCAAGCTCCCGAGCAGTACTTC
TRBJ1-5,NA,NA,TRBV27,CASSPRHHSNQPQHF,TGTGCCAGCAGCCCGAGACACCATAGCAATCAGCCCCAGCATTTT
TRBJ2-1,NA,TRBD2,TRBV27,CASSLSSGRLFF,TGTGCCAGCAGTTTGTCTAGCGGGAGGTTGTTCTTC
TRBJ2-1,NA,TRBD2,TRBV4-1,CASSQDGTNLPRYNEQFF,TGCGCCAGCAGCCAAGATGGGACTAATCTCCCCCGGTACAATGAGCAGTTCTTC
TRBJ2-6,NA,NA,TRBV7-9,CASSRPGAGANVLTF,TGTGCCAGCAGCCGACCCGGGGCTGGGGCCAACGTCCTGACTTTC
TRBJ2-2,NA,TRBD2,TRBV7-9,CASSLKREVNTGELFF,TGTGCCAGCAGCCTCAAGCGGGAGGTTAACACCGGGGAGCTGTTTTTT
TRBJ2-1,NA,TRBD2,TRBV7-9,CASSFIPAGGPLYNEQFF,TGTGCCAGCAGCTTCATCCCAGCGGGAGGGCCCCTCTACAATGAGCAGTTCTTC
TRBJ2-5,NA,TRBD2,TRBV9,CASSVGLAGKGSQETQYF,TGTGCCAGCAGCGTCGGACTAGCGGGAAAGGGGAGCCAAGAGACCCAGTACTTC
TRBJ1-5,NA,NA,TRBV5-8,CASSFQEVNQPQHF,TGTGCCAGCAGCTTTCAGGAGGTCAATCAGCCCCAGCATTTT
TRBJ2-7,NA,NA,TRBV7-9,CASSPGSPTYEQYF,TGTGCCAGCAGCCCCGGGTCCCCAACCTACGAGCAGTACTTC
TRBJ1-4,few,NA,TRBV4-1,CASSLTGVPNEKLFF,TGCGCCAGCAGCCTCACCGGGGTCCCGAATGAAAAACTGTTTTTT
TRBJ1-4,NA,NA,TRBV7-9,CASRRGGNEKLFF,TGTGCCAGCAGGAGGGGCGGGAATGAAAAACTGTTTTTT
TRBJ2-7,NA,NA,TRBV28,CASSSLRIGNEQYF,TGTGCCAGCTCCAGCCTCCGTATTGGGAACGAGCAGTACTTC
TRBJ2-7,NA,NA,TRBV21-1,CASSRGPYEQYF,TGTGCCAGCAGCAGGGGGCCCTACGAGCAGTACTTC
TRBJ2-1,NA,TRBD1,TRBV5-1,CASSLKPETGVREQFF,TGCGCCAGCAGCTTGAAGCCGGAGACAGGGGTCCGTGAGCAGTTCTTC
TRBJ2-2,NA,NA,TRBV5-1,CASSLRKDPGRTGELFF,TGCGCCAGCAGCTTGCGGAAGGACCCCGGACGCACCGGGGAGCTGTTTTTT
TRBJ2-7,once,NA,TRBV13,CASSLIQTYEQYF,TGTGCCAGCAGCTTAATACAGACCTACGAGCAGTACTTC
TRBJ2-7,NA,NA,TRBV28,CASSKTGTASYEQYF,TGTGCCAGCAGTAAAACCGGGACTGCGTCCTACGAGCAGTACTTC
TRBJ2-1,NA,TRBD1,TRBV11-1,CASSPPEGQDFYNEQFF,TGTGCCAGCAGCCCCCCGGAGGGACAGGACTTTTACAATGAGCAGTTCTTC
TRBJ2-7,NA,NA,TRBV19,CASSIAEGVGYEQYF,TGTGCCAGTAGTATAGCGGAGGGAGTGGGATACGAGCAGTACTTC
TRBJ2-5,NA,NA,TRBV18,CASSRGLQETQYF,TGTGCCAGCTCACGAGGCCTGCAAGAGACCCAGTACTTC
TRBJ1-4,NA,NA,TRBV6-1,CASRVWGADEKLFF,TGTGCCAGCAGGGTGTGGGGGGCGGATGAAAAACTGTTTTTT
TRBJ2-7,NA,TRBD1,TRBV5-6,CASSLLGDRGGYEQYF,TGTGCCAGCAGCTTGCTGGGGGACAGGGGCGGCTACGAGCAGTACTTC
TRBJ1-4,NA,NA,TRBV5-1,CASSAGVMTEEEKLFF,TGCGCCAGCAGCGCTGGAGTTATGACCGAGGAAGAAAAACTGTTTTTT
TRBJ1-5,NA,NA,TRBV15,CATSRVGGKSWNQPQHF,TGTGCCACCAGCAGAGTTGGAGGGAAAAGTTGGAATCAGCCCCAGCATTTT
TRBJ2-5,NA,TRBD1,TRBV7-6,CASSLATGAQYF,TGTGCCAGCAGCTTAGCGACAGGGGCCCAGTACTTC
TRBJ1-1,NA,NA,TRBV18,CASSPYNKGGNTEAFF,TGTGCCAGCTCACCATACAATAAGGGAGGGAACACTGAAGCTTTCTTT
TRBJ1-1,NA,NA,TRBV7-4,CASSTREGEAFF,TGTGCCAGCAGCACTCGAGAGGGTGAAGCTTTCTTT
TRBJ2-1,once,TRBD2,TRBV5-1,CASSLVLAGGEEQFF,TGCGCCAGCAGCTTGGTTCTAGCGGGAGGAGAGGAGCAGTTCTTC